Below are 3 T cell receptor beta chains sequenced from a single sample in a study of human T cells and chemical hapten exposure. This sample's time point: patch test 3, about 24 weeks after DPC sensitization. Indicated treatment: therapeutic diphenylcyclopropenone sensitization with weekly scalp DPC. One entry per CDR3 protein results from TCRdb running MiXCR on the RACE reads. Of some 170,000 distinct CDR3 sequences listed, 28% are singletons. This sample comprised whole blood, obtained in connection with sensitization to the hapten diphenylcyclopropenone (DPC). The receptors were gathered from a woman aged 18-35 years with alopecia areata. Some clones in this sample may be carry-over from other donors' samples.

DNA for the CDR3: TGCGCCAGCAGCCAAAGTACCAGGACAGGGAACACTGAAGCTTTCTTT. Translated, it gives CASSQSTRTGNTEAFF. V and J are TRBV4-1 and TRBJ1-1, with 7 bases that match TRBD1. Per the germline V gene, CDR1 is MGHRA and CDR2 is YSYEKL. V lost 2 bases, J lost 1 base, and 7 bases stayed unmatched. The CDR3 has 16 residues.

This sequence joins TRBV15 and TRBJ2-1; the D gene is possibly TRBD2 (5 bases). V dropped 7 bases and J dropped 9 bases, with 10 bases sitting between them. Germline assignment: CDR1 LNHNV and CDR2 YYDKDF (reference sequence). The CDR3 runs 11 residues. The CDR3 DNA reads as TGTGCCACCACCACAGAGGGTGAGCAGTTCTTC. It is translated as CATTTEGEQFF.

This clonotype turned up a few times. The rearrangement uses TRBV6-1 and TRBJ1-6, with D unclear. The ends were cut back, 4 bases at V and 7 bases at J, with 5 bases in the middle. Germline lookup yields CDR1 MNHNS and CDR2 SASEGT. The CDR3 covers 12 residues. CDR3 residues: CASSVGNSPLHF. The CDR3 nucleotides read TGTGCCAGCAGTGTGGGGAATTCACCCCTCCACTTT.